Below, one TCR beta chain is given with its context. Its antigen is currently unknown. V lost 0 bases, J lost 9 bases, and 9 bases lay in between. The CDR3 covers 13 residues. CDR1 LNHNV and CDR2 YYDKDF come from the germline V gene (reference sequence). The data derive from a study of cytomegalovirus exposure and HLA in healthy donors. Study-wide context: Unique TCRs from HLA-typed donors, 80 million to 90 million of them, were held in an early data release. Roughly 80% of roughly 400 genotyped donors fell in the Caucasian-associated ancestry cluster.

PCR involved 60 Vbeta and 13 Jbeta primers. Here immunoSEQ multiplex PCR was the method, and the copy in TCRdb shows in-frame clones only, minus some. The table has roughly 160,000 clones, 77% seen once. Study results and caveats: A list of roughly 160 TCR beta chains associated with cytomegalovirus was given. Productive status was seen about 90% or about 30% of the time for most TCR beta V segments in an earlier analysis.

This clonotype was obtained from a woman in her thirties in good health and CMV-seronegative. The sample taken for sequencing was PBMCs. The genes are TRBV15 and TRBJ2-1; weak D call: TRBD1 (5 bases). The CDR3 nucleotides read TGTGCCACCAGCAGAGATAGGGGCCTTGAGCAGTTCTTC. Translated: CATSRDRGLEQFF.